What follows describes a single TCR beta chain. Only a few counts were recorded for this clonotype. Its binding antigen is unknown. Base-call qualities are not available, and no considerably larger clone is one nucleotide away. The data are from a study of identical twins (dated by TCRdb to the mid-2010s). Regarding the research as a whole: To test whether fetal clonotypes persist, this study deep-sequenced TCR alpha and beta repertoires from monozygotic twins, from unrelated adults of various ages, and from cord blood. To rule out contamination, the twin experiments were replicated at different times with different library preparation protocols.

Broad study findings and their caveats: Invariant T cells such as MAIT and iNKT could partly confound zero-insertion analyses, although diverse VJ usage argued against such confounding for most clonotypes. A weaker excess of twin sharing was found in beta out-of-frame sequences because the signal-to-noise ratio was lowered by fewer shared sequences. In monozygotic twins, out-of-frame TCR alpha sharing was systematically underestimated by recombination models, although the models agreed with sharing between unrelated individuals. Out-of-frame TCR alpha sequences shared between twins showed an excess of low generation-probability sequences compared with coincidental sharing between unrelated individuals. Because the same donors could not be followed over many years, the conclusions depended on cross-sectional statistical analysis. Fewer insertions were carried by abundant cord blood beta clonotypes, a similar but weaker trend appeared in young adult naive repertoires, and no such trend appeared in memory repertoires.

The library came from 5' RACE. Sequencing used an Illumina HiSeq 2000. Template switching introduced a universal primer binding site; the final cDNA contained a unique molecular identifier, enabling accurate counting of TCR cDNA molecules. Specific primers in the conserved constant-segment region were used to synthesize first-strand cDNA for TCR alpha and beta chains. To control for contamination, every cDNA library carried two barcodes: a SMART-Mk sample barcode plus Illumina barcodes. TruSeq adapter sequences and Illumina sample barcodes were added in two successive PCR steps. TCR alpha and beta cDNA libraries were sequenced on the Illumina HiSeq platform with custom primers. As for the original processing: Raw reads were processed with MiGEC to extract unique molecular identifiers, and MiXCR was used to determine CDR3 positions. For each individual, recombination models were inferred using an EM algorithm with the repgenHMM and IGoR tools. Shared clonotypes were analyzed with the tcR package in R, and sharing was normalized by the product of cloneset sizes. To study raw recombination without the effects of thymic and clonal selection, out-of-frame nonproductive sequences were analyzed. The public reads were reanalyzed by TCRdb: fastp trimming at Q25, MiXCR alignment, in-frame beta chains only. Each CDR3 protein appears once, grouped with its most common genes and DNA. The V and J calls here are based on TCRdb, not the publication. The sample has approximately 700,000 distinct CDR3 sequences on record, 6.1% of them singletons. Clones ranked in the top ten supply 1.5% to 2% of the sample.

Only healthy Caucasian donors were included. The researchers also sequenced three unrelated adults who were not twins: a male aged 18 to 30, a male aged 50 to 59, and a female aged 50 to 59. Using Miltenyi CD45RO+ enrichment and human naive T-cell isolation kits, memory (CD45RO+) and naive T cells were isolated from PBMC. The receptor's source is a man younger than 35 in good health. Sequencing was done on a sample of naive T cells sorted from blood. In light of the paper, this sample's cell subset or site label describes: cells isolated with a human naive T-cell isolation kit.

The bases are TGCAGTGCTAGAGATCTATTGGACACGACTAGCACAGATACGCAGTATTTT. This gives the protein CSARDLLDTTSTDTQYF. The chain is assembled from TRBV20-1 and TRBJ2-3, and the D gene may be TRBD1, 5 bases matching. The CDR3 covers 17 residues, taking in both the cysteine and the phenylalanine. Solely the CDR3 DNA is kept, with 51 bases framed from the first base. Relative to germline, V is 0 bases shorter and J is 0 bases shorter, with 16 bases between their ends. The germline V gene (reference sequence) sets CDR1 to DFQATT and CDR2 to SNEGSKA.